This TCR beta chain was recorded in a study of blood T cells in healthy people across ages. This clonotype was recorded at least ten times. For the second PCR, which ran for roughly 7 to 11 cycles, a sample-barcoded 5' primer and a J-beta primer mix were used. TCRdb re-called the 5' RACE reads with MiXCR, one entry per CDR3 protein. The repertoire holds some 1.5 million distinct CDR3 sequences, 28% seen once, with about 8% in the top ten. Unmatched junction bases numbered 2, after V lost 3 bases and J lost 2 bases. Germline V gene lookup returns CDR1 SQVTM and CDR2 ANQGSEA. The CDR3 has 13 amino acids.

This TCR was recovered from a woman aged 30 to 39 in good health. The rearrangement links TRBV29-1 to TRBJ2-7; 9 nucleotides align to TRBD1. What was sequenced was blood. CDR3 sequence reads: CSVETGGPYEQYF. CDR3 nucleotide sequence: TGCAGCGTTGAGACAGGGGGACCCTACGAGCAGTACTTC.